Sequencing of this TCR beta chain was carried out in a study of T cell repertoires in cytomegalovirus infection. Study information: Signatures in public TCR beta sequences pointed to both CMV infection and matching HLA type.

This clonotype has just a few counts. Antigen specificity is unknown. The CDR3 runs to 17 residues. CDR1 SGHDN and CDR2 FVKESK come from the germline V gene. Trimming pared 0 bases from V and 4 bases from J, leaving 18 bases between. Using its own MiXCR run on the reads, TCRdb lists one record per CDR3 protein. The data show about 83,000 distinct CDR3 sequences, more than 20% seen once. This clonotype was sampled from a human donor in good health (CMV status not recorded). Some clones in this sample may be carry-over from other donors' samples. The sample consisted of CD8+ T cells from cultured PBMCs, taken from culture after CMV antigen stimulation. The genes are TRBV14 and TRBJ2-5, with D perhaps TRBD2 (7 bases). CDR3 region: CASSQDLGRLRGETQYF. The CDR3 coding sequence is TGTGCCAGCAGCCAAGATCTCGGGAGGCTCAGGGGAGAGACCCAGTACTTC.